This entry lists 5 T cell receptor beta chains sequenced from one sample in a study of resident and recirculating memory T cells in vitiligo. Assay used: immunoSEQ multiplex PCR; TCRdb lists only in-frame clones, some missing. The sample has 65,000 to 80,000 clones; about 91% are singletons. The material sequenced was blood. All receptors derive from a male donor with vitiligo.

This sequence joins TRBV13 and TRBJ2-7; the D gene is possibly TRBD1 (6 bases). The CDR3 loop spans 16 amino acids. The ends were cut back, 2 bases at V and 3 bases at J, with 17 bases in the middle. Germline values: CDR1 PRHDT, CDR2 FYEKMQ (reference sequence). CDR3 loop: CASSLSLHGGYYEQYF. CDR3 nucleotides: TGTGCCAGCAGCTTATCCCTTCATGGGGGCTACTACGAGCAGTACTTC.

The J gene is TRBJ2-7, the V gene TRBV6-6, with TRBD2 as a possible D gene (5 bases). Germline V gene lookup returns CDR1 MNHNY and CDR2 SVGAGI (reference sequence). The CDR3 length is 14 residues. Trimming took 4 bases from V and 11 from J, leaving 21 bases between them. The CDR3 protein is CASSSQPGLDLKYF. The DNA for the CDR3 is TGTGCCAGCAGTTCCCAACCCGGACTGGATCTGAAGTACTTC.

This clone was detected only once. In nucleotides, the CDR3 is TGTGCCAGCAGTGAAGAACGGGGGGCCATCTGGGGGGCCCAGCATTTT. Amino acid sequence: CASSEERGAIWGAQHF. The chain recombines TRBV6-1 with TRBJ1-5; perhaps TRBD1 as D (6 bases). The CDR3 has 16 amino acids. Looked up from germline, CDR1 is MNHNS and CDR2 is SASEGT. V was clipped by 1 base and J by 11 bases, with 21 bases between them.

V usage is TRBV29-1 and J usage is TRBJ2-1; no clear D gene. Between the trimmed V and J ends, which lost 4 bases and 0 bases, there was a span of 10 bases. There are 14 residues in the CDR3. Germline values: CDR1 SQVTM, CDR2 ANQGSEA. The CDR3 loop is CSVVSVSSYNEQFF. CDR3 DNA: TGCAGCGTTGTTTCCGTGAGCTCCTACAATGAGCAGTTCTTC.

The chain joins TRBV19 to TRBJ2-1, with a tentative D call TRBD2 (5 bases). V lost 5 bases to trimming and J lost 5 bases, with 22 bases between them. The CDR3 has 17 amino acids. Germline values: CDR1 LNHDA, CDR2 SQIVND (reference sequence). CDR3 nucleotide sequence: TGTGCCAGTAGTTGGAGGTGGGAGACTTACCTCAACAATGAGCAGTTCTTC. As protein: CASSWRWETYLNNEQFF.